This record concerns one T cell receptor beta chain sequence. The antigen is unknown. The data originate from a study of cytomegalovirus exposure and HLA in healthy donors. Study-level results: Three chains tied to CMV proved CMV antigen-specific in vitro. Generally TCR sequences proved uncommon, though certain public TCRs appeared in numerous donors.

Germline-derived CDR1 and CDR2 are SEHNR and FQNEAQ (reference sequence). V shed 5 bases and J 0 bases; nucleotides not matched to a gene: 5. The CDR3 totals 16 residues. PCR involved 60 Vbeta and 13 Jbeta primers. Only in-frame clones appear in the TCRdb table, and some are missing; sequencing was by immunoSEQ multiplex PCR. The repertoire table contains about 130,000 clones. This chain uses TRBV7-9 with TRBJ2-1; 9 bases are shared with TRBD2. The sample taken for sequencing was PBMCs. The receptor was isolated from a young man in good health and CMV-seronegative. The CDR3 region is CASSGYSGSSYNEQFF. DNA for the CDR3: TGTGCCAGCAGCGGATATAGCGGGAGCTCCTACAATGAGCAGTTCTTC.